This T cell receptor (beta chain) derives from a study of T cell responses to AZD1222 COVID-19 vaccine. The study, taken as a whole, reports: When two AZD1222 doses had been given, Spike-specific TCR breadth and depth rose.

A note on this clone: Its matching antigen is unknown.

TCRdb's copy holds only in-frame clones and misses some; the assay was immunoSEQ multiplex PCR. The sample has about 130,000 clones, around 85% seen once. The germline gives CDR1 SGHTA, CDR2 FQGNSA. The length of the CDR3 is 17 residues. Trimming cost V 1 base and J 4 bases, with 16 bases left between them. The gene calls are TRBV7-2 and TRBJ1-4; D may be TRBD1 (6 bases). Sequencing was performed on peripheral blood, taken on day 0 of AZD1222 vaccination. The clonotype originates from an adult in good health. DNA for the CDR3: TGTGCCAGCAGCTTAGGTGGCGGGGGCGGTGGTAATGAAAAACTGTTTTTT. Encoded protein: CASSLGGGGGGNEKLFF.